Following are 26 T cell receptor beta chains from one sample sequenced in a study of PD-L1 blockade in urothelial cancer. Some clones are missing from TCRdb's copy, which holds only in-frame ones; the method was immunoSEQ multiplex PCR. The sample lists 85,000 to 100,000 clones, 85% to 95% occurring once. Sequencing used PBMCs, obtained around atezolizumab (anti-PD-L1) treatment. The receptors shown here come from a man in his sixties with urothelial cancer.

The chain employs TRBV30 and TRBJ2-5, with TRBD2 identical over 7 bases. The CDR3 runs to 16 residues. In germline, CDR1 is GTSNPN, CDR2 SVGIG (reference sequence). The V segment lost 0 bases and the J segment 9 bases; nucleotides outside the gene matches: 16. The CDR3 DNA reads TGTGCCTGGAGTGTACTTCGAGCGGGATACATTGGGTCCCAGTACTTC. This encodes CAWSVLRAGYIGSQYF.

The chain employs TRBV10-2 and TRBJ1-4; 9 nucleotides align to TRBD1. V dropped 0 bases and J dropped 7; count of bases not matched to a gene: 6. CDR3 length: 16 amino acids. Germline V lookup: CDR1 WSHSY, CDR2 SAAADI. The CDR3 DNA sequence: TGCGCCAGCAGTGAGTCGGGGACAGGGATGGGTGAAAAACTGTTTTTT. Translating it yields CASSESGTGMGEKLFF.

The chain employs TRBV28 and TRBJ1-2, with D tentatively TRBD1 (5 bases). CDR1 and CDR2 (germline): MDHEN, SYDVKM. The CDR3 is 14 amino acids. V was pared by 6 bases and J by 3 bases, with 14 bases between. In nucleotides, the CDR3 is TGTGCCAGCAGCCGTGTCCGGGGGGACTATGGCTACACCTTC. Residues: CASSRVRGDYGYTF.

The chain joins TRBV7-2 to TRBJ2-7, with 9 bases fitting TRBD2. This CDR3 contains 15 residues. The trim removed 5 bases at V and 4 bases at J, leaving 9 bases unmatched. In germline, CDR1 is SGHTA, CDR2 FQGNSA. CDR3 loop: CASSPGTSIGYEQYF. The CDR3, as DNA: TGTGCCAGCAGCCCCGGGACTAGCATAGGATACGAGCAGTACTTC.

This chain joins TRBV18 and TRBJ2-3; TRBD1 matches 10 bases. The trim removed 3 bases at V and 1 base at J, leaving 1 base unmatched. The CDR3 runs to 15 residues. Germline loops: CDR1 KGHSH, CDR2 LQKENI. This chain's CDR3 is CASSPGTGGTDTQYF. CDR3 in DNA: TGTGCCAGCTCACCCGGGACAGGGGGCACAGATACGCAGTATTTT.

The genes are TRBV19 and TRBJ2-5, with 8 bases identical to TRBD1. The CDR3 runs 15 residues. The germline V gene has CDR1 LNHDA and CDR2 SQIVND (reference sequence). The trim removed 3 bases at V and 5 bases at J, leaving 8 bases unmatched. The CDR3 region is CASSIGQGAVETQYF. The CDR3 nucleotides read TGTGCCAGTAGTATCGGCCAGGGGGCGGTTGAGACCCAGTACTTC.

The chain is built from TRBV5-4 and TRBJ2-2; 10 bases are a match to TRBD2. The V gene's germline CDR1 is SGHNT and CDR2 YYREEE (reference sequence). This CDR3 is 15 amino acids long. V lost 4 bases and J lost 2; bases outside the gene matches: 2. The CDR3 DNA follows: TGTGCCAGCAGCCTAGCGGGAGTAAACACCGGGGAGCTGTTTTTT. It translates to CASSLAGVNTGELFF.

The chain couples TRBV7-2 to TRBJ2-1; TRBD2 matches 7 bases. Germline assignment: CDR1 SGHTA and CDR2 FQGNSA. J was trimmed by 7 bases and V by 5 bases; bases with no gene match: 8. This CDR3 has 14 amino acids. This chain's CDR3 is CASSVLAVRNEQFF. In nucleotides, the CDR3 is TGTGCCAGCAGCGTCCTAGCGGTAAGGAATGAGCAGTTCTTC.

Regarding this clone: The germline gene is not matched at one end of the junction; a read error may be the cause. The chain links TRBV5-1 to TRBJ2-5; 13 bases match TRBD2. The germline CDR1 and CDR2 sequences are SGHRS and YFSETQ. The CDR3 has 16 residues. The CDR3 bases are TGCGCCAGCAGCAGACTAGCGGGAGGCACTGGGGAGACCCGGTACTTC. Encoded protein: CASSRLAGGTGETRYF.

V usage is TRBV4-3 and J usage is TRBJ2-2; no firm D call. This CDR3 has 14 residues. Germline V CDR1 and CDR2: LGHNA, YSLEER. Trimming stripped 3 bases from V and 8 bases from J, with 13 bases between. The CDR3 DNA sequence: TGCGCCAGCAGCCAGGCCCGCCCCCCTGGGGAGCTGTTTTTT. Its protein is CASSQARPPGELFF.

This clone was counted a few times. The V gene is TRBV30, the J gene TRBJ2-7; D may be TRBD1 (6 bases). The CDR3 contains 14 residues. V shed 1 base and J shed 4 bases, with 14 bases lying between them. CDR1 and CDR2 (germline): GTSNPN, SVGIG (reference sequence). This chain's CDR3 is CAWSDGGDDYEQYF. CDR3 DNA sequence: TGTGCCTGGAGTGATGGGGGCGACGATTACGAGCAGTACTTC.

The rearrangement links TRBV5-6 to TRBJ2-7, with 10 bases aligning to TRBD2. With V trimmed by 0 bases and J by 1 base, 13 bases remained unmatched. The length of the CDR3 is 19 residues. Germline CDR1 and CDR2: SGHDT and YYEEEE. CDR3: CASSLGPPPVAGGSYEQYF. The CDR3 DNA reads TGTGCCAGCAGCTTGGGACCCCCACCCGTAGCGGGAGGTTCCTACGAGCAGTACTTC.

The genes are TRBV11-3 and TRBJ2-2, with TRBD1 as a possible D gene (5 bases). V was trimmed by 1 base and J by 0 bases, leaving 15 bases between them. The CDR3 runs 18 residues. Germline CDR1 is SGHNT and CDR2 is YENEEA. CDR3 sequence (DNA): TGTGCCAGCAGCTTAGGGGGCATGGGCATCGCGAACACCGGGGAGCTGTTTTTT. As protein: CASSLGGMGIANTGELFF.

This clone occurred a few times. The chain joins TRBV6-6 to TRBJ2-3; 7 nucleotides align to TRBD1. V lost 4 bases, J lost 0 bases, and 7 bases stayed unmatched. This CDR3 region has 16 residues. The germline gives CDR1 MNHNY, CDR2 SVGAGI (reference sequence). The CDR3 region is CASSWVGGASTDTQYF. In DNA, the CDR3 is TGTGCCAGCAGTTGGGTAGGGGGCGCAAGCACAGATACGCAGTATTTT.

This clone was seen a single time. V and J are TRBV12-1 and TRBJ2-7; the D call of TRBD2 is as the table states it, not checked on the DNA. TRBV12-1 is termed a pseudogene. This CDR3 is built from 11 residues. CDR3 nucleotides: TGTGCCAGCAGCTTTACGGTCGAGCAGTACTTC. This encodes CASSFTVEQYF.

This clone has more than one count but fewer than ten. This chain's CDR3 is CASSLGGGDYGYTF. CDR3 coding DNA: TGTGCCAGCAGCCTGGGTGGGGGGGACTATGGCTACACCTTC. The J gene is TRBJ1-2, the V gene TRBV11-2; TRBD1 is a possible D gene (5 bases). Per the germline V gene, CDR1 is SGHAT and CDR2 is FQNNGV. The ends were cut back, 5 bases at V and 3 bases at J, with 13 bases in the middle. The CDR3 has 14 amino acids.

Notes on this clone: Other DNA sequences in the sample encode the same CDR3. V gene TRBV7-2 combines with J gene TRBJ2-3, with 7 bases aligning to TRBD2. The CDR3 runs 15 residues. Unmatched junction bases numbered 5, after V lost 5 bases and J lost 0 bases. The germline V gene encodes CDR1 SGHTA and CDR2 FQGNSA. The CDR3 nucleotides read TGTGCCAGCAGCCGGGACTACTCTAGCACAGATACGCAGTATTTT. Its protein product is CASSRDYSSTDTQYF.

The chain carries TRBV19 and TRBJ2-5; D is unclear. This CDR3 contains 14 residues. Germline V gives CDR1 LNHDA, CDR2 SQIVND (reference sequence). V was cut by 0 bases and J by 0 bases, with 5 bases left in between. The CDR3 sequence: CASSIDPYQETQYF. The CDR3 DNA follows: TGTGCCAGTAGTATAGACCCGTACCAAGAGACCCAGTACTTC. The full variable domain, its missing parts supplied by reference TRBV19 and TRBJ2-5, is DGGITQSPKYLFRKEGQNVTLSCEQNLNHDAMYWYRQDPGQGLRLIYYSQIVNDFQKGDIAEGYSVSREKKESFPLTVTSAQKNPTAFYLCASSIDPYQETQYFGPGTRLLVL.

V usage is TRBV15 and J usage is TRBJ1-4, with D unclear. V was trimmed by 1 base and J by 0 bases, leaving 3 bases between them. Germline assignment: CDR1 LNHNV and CDR2 YYDKDF (reference sequence). The CDR3 sequence is 14 residues long. The CDR3 DNA is TGTGCCACCAGCAGAGCATCAACTAATGAAAAACTGTTTTTT. This sequence encodes CATSRASTNEKLFF.

J is TRBJ2-1 and V is TRBV5-1; TRBD2 aligns across 12 bases. Losses at the gene ends were 5 bases for V and 6 bases for J; bases not matched to a gene: 6. The CDR3 is made up of 15 amino acids. In germline, CDR1 is SGHRS, CDR2 YFSETQ. This chain's CDR3 is CASSFLAGGPNEQFF. CDR3 nucleotides: TGCGCCAGCAGTTTTCTAGCGGGGGGGCCCAATGAGCAGTTCTTC.

In regard to this clone: At the DNA level, this CDR3 is encoded by other sequences in the same sample as well. The chain combines TRBV20-1 with TRBJ2-5; no firm D call. The V end lost 4 bases, the J end lost 1 base, and 4 bases lay between the germline ends. The CDR3 consists of 11 residues. In germline, CDR1 is DFQATT, CDR2 SNEGSKA (reference sequence). The CDR3 nucleotides are TGCAGTGCTACCTCCCAAGAGACCCAGTACTTC. Encoded protein: CSATSQETQYF.

In nucleotides, the CDR3 is TGTGCCAGTAGTACGGCAGGAATCACTGAAGCTTTCTTT. It encodes CASSTAGITEAFF. The gene calls are TRBV19 and TRBJ1-1; D unclear. The length of the CDR3 is 13 residues. Germline values: CDR1 LNHDA, CDR2 SQIVND (reference sequence). V shed 4 bases and J shed 4 bases, with 10 bases lying between them. Full variable domain (remainder filled in from reference TRBV19 and TRBJ1-1): DGGITQSPKYLFRKEGQNVTLSCEQNLNHDAMYWYRQDPGQGLRLIYYSQIVNDFQKGDIAEGYSVSREKKESFPLTVTSAQKNPTAFYLCASSTAGITEAFFGQGTRLTVV.

The chain uses TRBV5-8 and TRBJ2-3; D perhaps matches TRBD1 (5 bases). The CDR3 consists of 17 residues. The germline CDR1 and CDR2 sequences are SGHTS and YDEGEE. V was pared by 0 bases and J by 0 bases, with 14 bases between. The CDR3 reads CASSLGGSQGSTDTQYF. The CDR3 region has the DNA TGTGCCAGCAGCTTGGGTGGCTCGCAGGGTAGCACAGATACGCAGTATTTT.

V and J are TRBV30 and TRBJ2-1, with TRBD2 matching over 11 bases. Germline lookup yields CDR1 GTSNPN and CDR2 SVGIG (reference sequence). This CDR3 has 13 amino acids. J gave up 6 bases and V 7 bases, and 5 bases lay outside the gene matches. CDR3 DNA: TGTGCCTCTGCTAGCGGGGGGCCCAATGAGCAGTTCTTC. Amino acids: CASASGGPNEQFF.

This clone was counted between two and nine times. The rearrangement joins TRBV6-5 to TRBJ1-1; D uncertain. Germline CDR1 reads MNHEY; CDR2 reads SVGAGI. Trimming took 2 bases from V and 0 from J, leaving 10 bases between them. This CDR3 is 15 amino acids long. The CDR3 DNA reads TGTGCCAGCAGTTACCGTCCCAGATTGAACACTGAAGCTTTCTTT. This sequence encodes CASSYRPRLNTEAFF.

The chain carries TRBV4-2 and TRBJ1-4, with 7 bases identical to TRBD1. CDR1 is LGHNA and CDR2 is YNFKEQ in the germline V gene. This CDR3 contains 16 residues. J gave up 4 bases and V 3 bases, and 8 bases lay outside the gene matches. As DNA, the CDR3 is TGTGCCAGCAGCCAGGGTCCCGGGACAGTTAATGAAAAACTGTTTTTT. This gives the protein CASSQGPGTVNEKLFF.